This T cell receptor beta chain was documented in a study of blood T cell repertoires in COVID-19. Study in general: Samples of COVID-19 (acute and convalescent) were obtained from the United States, Italy and Spain.

This CDR3 is 16 amino acids long. V lost 2 bases and J 5 bases, leaving 19 bases between the germline ends. Germline CDR1 reads MNHEY; CDR2 reads SVGAGI. The data were produced by immunoSEQ multiplex PCR, yet TCRdb's version contains in-frame clones alone and is incomplete. The table shows around 290,000 clones, with more than 70% occurring only once. The gene calls are TRBV6-5 and TRBJ2-7, with D perhaps TRBD2 (5 bases). Sample: peripheral blood. This sequence was found in a woman aged 50 to 60 who had recovered from COVID-19. In DNA form, the CDR3 reads TGTGCCAGCAGTTACGAGGGTTCCCTATCCTACGACGAGCAGTACTTC. This codes for CASSYEGSLSYDEQYF.